The entry below describes one TCR beta chain. CDR1 and CDR2 (germline): MNHNY, SVGAGI (reference sequence). V was shortened by 2 bases and J by 4 bases, with 5 bases between the two germline ends. This CDR3 is built from 13 residues. These data are taken from a study of blood T cell repertoires in COVID-19. The protocol was immunoSEQ multiplex PCR, while the TCRdb copy is restricted to in-frame clones and leaves out a portion. The repertoire holds 200,000 to 250,000 clones, with approximately 81% as singletons. This receptor was identified in a woman aged 50 to 60 with acute COVID-19. The genes are TRBV6-6 and TRBJ1-4; maybe TRBD1 (5 bases). Sequencing used PBMCs or T cells enriched from blood (not recorded which). This CDR3 is CASSYDSNEKLFF. CDR3 DNA: TGTGCCAGCAGTTACGACAGTAATGAAAAACTGTTTTTT.